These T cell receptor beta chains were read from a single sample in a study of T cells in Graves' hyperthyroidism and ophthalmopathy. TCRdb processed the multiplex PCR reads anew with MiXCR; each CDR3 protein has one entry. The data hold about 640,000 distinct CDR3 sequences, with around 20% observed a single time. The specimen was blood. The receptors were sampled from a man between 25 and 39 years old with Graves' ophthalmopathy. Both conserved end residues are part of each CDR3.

CASAPAGYMSYNEQFF	TRBV28	TRBJ2-1
CASRPLAGVSNEQFF	TRBV12-3/TRBV12-4	TRBJ2-1
CASSQQGTIYNEQFF	TRBV11-3	TRBJ2-1
CAWDRPGGRNQPQHF	TRBV30	TRBJ1-5
CASSLAPGLASDRDTQYF	TRBV11-1	TRBJ2-3
CASSPGPNSYEQYF	TRBV2	TRBJ2-7
CATSDGTPGKPQHF	TRBV24-1	TRBJ1-5
CASSFEVTEAFF	TRBV28	TRBJ1-1
CASSQNPGRASGSSYEQYF	TRBV11-2	TRBJ2-7
CASSLGLTDNEQFF	TRBV12-3/TRBV12-4	TRBJ2-1
CASSLASRETQYF	TRBV7-8	TRBJ2-5
CASSYRGGNTIYF	TRBV7-9	TRBJ1-3
CASSSGGLNEQFF	TRBV7-9	TRBJ2-1
CASSENRGLSRNTEAFF	TRBV2	TRBJ1-1
CASSFSTESYEQYF	TRBV27	TRBJ2-7
CASSYGGTSSYEQYF	TRBV5-5	TRBJ2-7
CAWNRGRYEQYF	TRBV30	TRBJ2-7
CSARDQFSGNTIYF	TRBV20-1	TRBJ1-3
CASSLHPGVVETQYF	TRBV7-2	TRBJ2-5
CSVRGLLELGYNEQFF	TRBV29-1	TRBJ2-1
CASSDISNQPQHF	TRBV6-1	TRBJ1-5
CASSAPGVAGIGYTF	TRBV7-2	TRBJ1-2
CASSLDTSQLYEQYF	TRBV7-2	TRBJ2-7
CASSLSATSTDTQYF	TRBV7-2	TRBJ2-3
CASSLTPEQYF	TRBV11-2	TRBJ2-7
CASRAVGFEGEQFF	TRBV12-3/TRBV12-4	TRBJ2-1
CASNSGSHEQYF	TRBV7-9	TRBJ2-7
CASSYSALEAFF	TRBV6-2/TRBV6-3	TRBJ1-1
CASSYSGQRYNEQFF	TRBV6-5	TRBJ2-1
CASSQVAGGEDTQYF	TRBV4-2	TRBJ2-3
CSATSTSGRTDTQYF	TRBV20-1	TRBJ2-3
CASSQDLAGGSYEQYF	TRBV14	TRBJ2-7
CASSQYGTGGYNEQFF	TRBV4-1	TRBJ2-1
CASRDLLAGQETQYF	TRBV19	TRBJ2-5
CASSTPTKGNTEAFF	TRBV19	TRBJ1-1
CASTEGTRHEQYF	TRBV13	TRBJ2-7
CSAPGASSYEQYF	TRBV20-1	TRBJ2-7
CASSRRTGPIEKYGYTF	TRBV5-5	TRBJ1-2
CATRDQSYNEQFF	TRBV24-1	TRBJ2-1
CASSVGRLNTGELFF	TRBV2	TRBJ2-2
CASSLQGRHEQFF	TRBV7-9	TRBJ2-1
CASSLQGENYGYTF	TRBV7-9	TRBJ1-2
CASSFAPDNQPQHF	TRBV5-1	TRBJ1-5
CSASGSTGELFF	TRBV20-1	TRBJ2-2
CSARETGRLLNTEAFF	TRBV20-1	TRBJ1-1
CSVAEGQNTEAFF	TRBV29-1	TRBJ1-1
CASSTPSYEQYF	TRBV12-3/TRBV12-4	TRBJ2-7
CSVTLAGGGNEKQFF	TRBV29-1	TRBJ2-1
CSAGRAGARGEQYF	TRBV20-1	TRBJ2-7
CASRLSSGRTAQYF	TRBV28	TRBJ2-3
CASSFPGGITGELFF	TRBV7-9	TRBJ2-2
CASSVTDRGYLSEAFF	TRBV9	TRBJ1-1
CASKQLPPGELFF	TRBV2	TRBJ2-2
CASSYHSEDTQYF	TRBV6-5	TRBJ2-3
CSASGVGETQYF	TRBV20-1	TRBJ2-5
CASSLAVGRGQDEQYF	TRBV7-2	TRBJ2-7
CASSDRLRGKYEQYF	TRBV25-1	TRBJ2-7